This T cell receptor beta chain derives from a study of shared clonotypes between healthy human individuals. Study context: Each donor's CD4 naive and CD4 memory cells filled three plates apiece, CD8 naive two, and CD8 memory one.

Splitting the CD4+ cells yielded a CD45RA+ naive subset and a CD45RA-negative memory subset. Sequenced by immunoSEQ multiplex PCR; TCRdb stores in-frame clones only, minus some. The sample records some 550,000 clones, around 97% being singletons. About this clone itself: Antigen specificity is unknown. Other DNA sequences in the same sample also yield this CDR3.

Study-wide results and limits: Clonotypes shared by all four sorted-subset donors had higher generation probabilities than non-shared clonotypes.

This CDR3 has 13 amino acids. Per germline, CDR1 SGHRS and CDR2 YFSETQ. Trimming shortened V by 1 base and J by 5 bases, and 9 bases separated the two germline ends. The sequenced sample consisted of naive CD4+ T cells sorted from blood. This sample's subset: CD45RA+ positively selected. This sequence joins TRBV5-1 and TRBJ1-2; possible D gene TRBD1, 6 bases. The TCR was taken from a woman in her twenties or thirties in good health. The CDR3 loop is CASSLRTDYGYTF. DNA of the CDR3: TGCGCCAGCAGCTTGAGGACAGATTATGGCTACACCTTC.